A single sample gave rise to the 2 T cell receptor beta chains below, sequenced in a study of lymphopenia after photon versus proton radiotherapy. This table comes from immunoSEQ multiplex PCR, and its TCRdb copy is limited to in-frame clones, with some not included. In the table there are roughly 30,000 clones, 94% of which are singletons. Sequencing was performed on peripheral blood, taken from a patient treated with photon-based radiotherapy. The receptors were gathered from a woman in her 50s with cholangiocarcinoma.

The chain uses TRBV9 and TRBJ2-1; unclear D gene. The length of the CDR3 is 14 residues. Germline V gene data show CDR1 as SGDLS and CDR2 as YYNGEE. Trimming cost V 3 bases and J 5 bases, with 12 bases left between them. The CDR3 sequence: CASSESRLNNEQFF. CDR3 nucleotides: TGTGCCAGCAGCGAGTCCCGGTTGAACAATGAGCAGTTCTTC.

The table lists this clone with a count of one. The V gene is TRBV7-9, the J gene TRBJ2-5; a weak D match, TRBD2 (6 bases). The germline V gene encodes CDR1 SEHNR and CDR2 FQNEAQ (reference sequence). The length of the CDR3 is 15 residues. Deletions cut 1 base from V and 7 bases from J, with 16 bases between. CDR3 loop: CASSLEGGVVRTQYF. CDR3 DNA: TGTGCCAGCAGCTTAGAGGGCGGGGTCGTAAGGACCCAGTACTTC.